The following is a T cell receptor (beta chain) sequence with its context. Its recognized antigen is unknown. Qualities for individual bases were not recorded, and no much larger clone is one base off. The TCR beta CDR3 regions were amplified from the RNA transcripts. The TCR CDR3 was subjected to a first round of RT-PCR using the HTBI primer set and the Qiagen OneStep RT-PCR kit. Libraries were constructed in a second round of multiplex PCR, after which size selection and purification were carried out. Sequencing of the libraries was done on an Illumina HiSeq2000 using paired-end 100 bp reads. The study's processing was this. SOAPnuke was used to process the raw data, removing reads that contained adapters or uncalled bases, had a mean Phred below 15, or lacked an exact match to the constant primer or identifier. COPE v1.2.5 was used to merge high-quality paired reads, and clonotypes were defined as unique nucleotide sequences. MiTCR v1.1 was used to align the clonotypes against IMGT TRBV, TRBD and TRBJ reference segments. The analysis was restricted to V-J combinations with a frequency above 0.0001, which together covered just over 98% of the repertoires. A TCS score was defined as the ratio between F50 (clonal expansion) and ExV (chaos), using BLOSUM62-based TCRdist between CDR3 peptides within each V-J. Welch's t-statistics and random forest reduced around 510 V-J features to 10 to 15, which were used in a naive Bayes classifier (R e1071). TCRdb reprocessing: public reads trimmed at Q25 with fastp, clones called with MiXCR, in-frame beta chains kept. Rows are combined by CDR3 protein, so each entry shows the most common genes and DNA. TCRdb's processing, not the study's, gives the V and J calls here. Recorded for this sample are around 210,000 distinct CDR3 sequences; roughly 17% of them occurred a single time. The ten top clones hold over 45% of the sample.

Stable Graves' hyperthyroidism was defined as the absence of progression to ophthalmopathy over 18 months of follow-up. The hyperthyroidism patients were between 18 and 65 years old and newly diagnosed, with a disease duration of less than 2 months. The study excluded patients with uncontrolled infections, other autoimmune diseases, pregnancy or lactation. Diagnoses were established on the basis of clinical symptoms, serum thyroxine and TRAb, thyroid ultrasound, and orbital computed tomography. Ficoll-Paque density gradient centrifugation was used to isolate PBMCs from under 11 ml of fresh peripheral blood. Total RNA was extracted using Trizol reagent, and RNA quality was assessed on an Agilent 2100 Bioanalyzer. Per the germline V gene (reference sequence), LNHDA is the CDR1 and SQIVND is the CDR2. Between the V and J ends, shortened by 3 bases and 0 bases respectively, the junction contains 14 bases. The CDR3, cysteine through phenylalanine, is 16 amino acids long. The only DNA kept is the CDR3, 48 bases in frame from the first base.

This sample stems from a study of T cells in Graves' hyperthyroidism and ophthalmopathy (dated by TCRdb to between 2017 and 2020). For the study in its entirety: Peripheral blood was collected at initial diagnosis, before any treatment. The 100 discovery patients were divided at random into training and test sets in a 7:3 ratio. In six Graves' hyperthyroidism patients, the study also compared T-cell repertoires from thyroid tissue with T-cell repertoires from blood. According to the paper, TCR Vbeta CDR3 sequencing was carried out on approximately 140 peripheral blood samples, which came from under 50 ophthalmopathy, roughly 75 hyperthyroidism and roughly 17 progressor patients. TCR V-J signatures able to tell the groups apart were searched for in a discovery cohort of some 97 patients, of whom around 42 had Graves' ophthalmopathy and more than 55 had stable Graves' hyperthyroidism. After blood sampling, hyperthyroidism patients were treated with methimazole at a starting dose of 30 mg daily, and ophthalmopathy patients were treated with high-dose intravenous methylprednisolone. Whether ophthalmopathy could be predicted prospectively was tested in an independent validation cohort made up of roughly 20 hyperthyroidism patients plus 17 patients who later progressed to ophthalmopathy. What the research found in general, with its limitations: Most expanded thyroid clonotypes (frequency above 0.001) were also found in blood, which suggests that blood repertoires may mirror thyroid immune responses. In validation, progression to ophthalmopathy was predicted by the model with around 71% sensitivity and 72% to 85% specificity, a median of 6.5 months before onset. Sample size was not statistically predetermined, and blinding of investigators to group allocation was not performed. A model built on a 13 V-J signature distinguished ophthalmopathy from stable hyperthyroidism, reaching about 88% sensitivity and around 82% specificity in cross-validation and 80%/75% in testing.

The V and J genes are TRBV19 and TRBJ1-2; no confident D gene assignment can be made. The sample taken for sequencing was blood. The receptor was derived from a woman aged 45 to 65 with Graves' hyperthyroidism. CDR3 region: CASSMKSDKPNYGYTF. The DNA is as follows: TGTGCCAGTAGTATGAAGTCCGACAAGCCTAACTATGGCTACACCTTC.